This TCR beta chain was profiled in a study of early T cells in non-severe SARS-CoV-2 infection. This clonotype has ten or more counts. TCRdb called the 5' RACE reads again in MiXCR, with one record for every CDR3 protein. The table lists about 30,000 distinct CDR3 sequences, 5.6% of them singletons. This clonotype originated in an adult who was a healthcare worker with PCR-confirmed SARS-CoV-2 infection or an uninfected control (not recorded which). The specimen sequenced was whole blood.

The CDR3 spells CASSTRTGVVYGYTF. CDR3 DNA sequence: TGTGCCAGCAGTACTCGGACAGGGGTCGTATATGGCTACACCTTC. The chain couples TRBV2 to TRBJ1-2; TRBD1 matches 9 bases. Trimming took 5 bases from V and 5 from J; bases not matched to a gene: 9. The CDR3 length is 15 residues. Germline CDR1 is SNHLY and CDR2 is FYNNEI.